The 25 T cell receptor beta chains listed next were all sequenced from one sample in a study of CD8+CD57+ T cells in acquired aplastic anemia (dated by TCRdb to 2016 to 2018). Expansion of CD8+CD57+ cells had been shown by flow cytometry in the patients chosen for sequencing. The sequencer was an Illumina HiSeq 2000. Genomic DNA served as template for TCR beta VDJ combination and CDR3 sequence profiling. The public sequencing data were trimmed at Q25 with fastp and processed into clonotypes with MiXCR by TCRdb, which kept only in-frame beta chains. Rows are combined by CDR3 protein, so each entry shows the most common genes and DNA. This sample holds under 200,000 distinct CDR3 sequences; 71% were observed only once. The top ten clonotypes cover 35% to 50% of the sample. The sample comprised sorted CD4+, CD8+, or CD8+CD57+ T cells (not recorded which) from PBMCs. These receptors all come from a human donor with aplastic anemia.

The rearrangement links TRBV7-8 to TRBJ2-7; TRBD2 aligns across 8 bases. After removal of 7 bases from V and 6 bases from J, the junction contained 14 bases not matched to a gene. The germline CDR1 and CDR2 sequences are SGHVS and FQNEAQ. The CDR3 has 15 residues. The CDR3 coding sequence is TGTGCCAGCACCCTGACCGGGACTAGTTCGTCCGAGCAGTACTTC. It codes for CASTLTGTSSSEQYF.

This clonotype was seen a few times. The gene calls are TRBV9 and TRBJ1-1; no clear D gene. The CDR3 runs 13 residues. CDR1 and CDR2 from the germline V gene are SGDLS and YYNGEE. Trimming shortened V by 3 bases and J by 7 bases, and 13 bases separated the two germline ends. The CDR3 is CASSADQTGEAFF. The CDR3 DNA reads as TGTGCCAGCAGCGCGGACCAAACCGGTGAAGCTTTCTTT.

The rearrangement joins TRBV11-2 to TRBJ2-4; weak D call: TRBD2 (7 bases). CDR3 length: 13 amino acids. Germline assignment: CDR1 SGHAT and CDR2 FQNNGV. Trimming cost V 7 bases and J 9 bases, with 16 bases left between them. CDR3 amino acids: CASTLGGGGIQYF. CDR3 nucleotide sequence: TGTGCCAGCACCTTGGGGGGGGGCGGCATTCAGTACTTC.

This clonotype was seen only a few times. DNA for the CDR3: TGTGCCTGGAGTGTGGACAGTAACTATGGCTACACCTTC. Residues: CAWSVDSNYGYTF. J is TRBJ1-2 and V is TRBV30; D may be TRBD1 (6 bases). Germline V gene lookup returns CDR1 GTSNPN and CDR2 SVGIG (reference sequence). V lost 0 bases to trimming and J lost 1 base, with 6 bases between them. This CDR3 comprises 13 residues.

This CDR3 is CASSVRDAREKLFF. CDR3 DNA sequence: TGTGCCAGCAGCGTACGGGACGCTAGGGAAAAACTGTTTTTT. The V and J genes are TRBV7-2 and TRBJ1-4, with D perhaps TRBD1 (5 bases). The CDR3 contains 14 residues. Germline V CDR1 and CDR2: SGHTA, FQGNSA. The V end lost 5 bases, the J end lost 8 bases, and 15 bases lay between the germline ends.

CDR3 in amino acids: CASSLNGGRGANVLTF. The CDR3 DNA reads as TGTGCCAGCAGCTTAAATGGAGGAAGAGGGGCCAACGTCCTGACTTTC. The rearrangement links TRBV7-3 to TRBJ2-6; possible D gene TRBD2, 5 bases. Per germline, CDR1 SGHTA and CDR2 FQGTGA. Between the trimmed V and J ends, which lost 1 base and 4 bases, there was a span of 11 bases. This CDR3 is built from 16 residues.

This clonotype was observed once. The CDR3 does not close with the conserved phenylalanine or tryptophan, likely indicating a read error. The CDR3 reads CASSDFSESYEQYL. The CDR3, as DNA: TGTGCCAGCAGTGACTTCAGCGAGTCCTACGAGCAGTACTTA. The chain combines TRBV2 with TRBJ2-7; no firm D call. The V and J ends lost 3 bases and 1 base respectively, with 10 bases between them. The CDR3 length is 14 residues. Germline CDR1 SNHLY, CDR2 FYNNEI.

CDR3 nucleotides: TGTGCCAGCAGCTCGCTGACACCTACTTATGAAAAACTGTTTTTT. Its protein is CASSSLTPTYEKLFF. The V call is TRBV7-9, the J call TRBJ1-4; D remains ambiguous. V lost 4 bases to trimming and J lost 6 bases, with 15 bases between them. The CDR3 length is 15 residues. CDR1 is SEHNR, CDR2 FQNEAQ, per germline (reference sequence).

Worth noting for this clonotype: One end of the junction varies from germline; a read error may be responsible. This chain links TRBV7-9 with TRBJ1-2; maybe TRBD1 (6 bases). This CDR3 region has 14 residues. Germline V CDR1 and CDR2: SEHNR, FQNEAQ (reference sequence). As DNA, the CDR3 is TGTGCCAGCAGCTTCAATTCCAGGGGAGACGGCTACGCCTTC. Translated: CASSFNSRGDGYAF.

This CDR3 reads CASSQEWGQGIGNTIYF. The CDR3 bases are TGTGCCAGCAGCCAAGAATGGGGACAGGGGATAGGAAACACCATATATTTT. The chain uses TRBV5-5 and TRBJ1-3, with 10 bases fitting TRBD1. With 4 bases clipped from V and 4 bases from J, the junction kept 11 bases outside the gene matches. CDR1 is SGHKS, CDR2 YYEKEE, per germline (reference sequence). This CDR3 region has 17 residues.

The gene calls are TRBV4-1 and TRBJ1-4; 7 bases are shared with TRBD1. Germline-derived CDR1 and CDR2 are MGHRA and YSYEKL. The CDR3 spans 17 residues. V dropped 0 bases and J dropped 7; count of bases not matched to a gene: 11. For the CDR3, the DNA is TGCGCCAGCAGCCAAGATAACTACGAGACAGGGAGTGAAAAACTGTTTTTT. It codes for CASSQDNYETGSEKLFF.

This clonotype was found a few times. V usage is TRBV10-3 and J usage is TRBJ2-5, with 7 bases aligning to TRBD2. Germline loops: CDR1 ENHRY, CDR2 SYGVKD. V dropped 3 bases and J dropped 2; count of bases not matched to a gene: 3. The CDR3 has 14 amino acids. The CDR3 sequence is CAISDTGGQETQYF. CDR3 coding DNA: TGTGCCATCAGTGATACGGGGGGACAAGAGACCCAGTACTTC.

The rearrangement uses TRBV24-1 and TRBJ2-7; perhaps D is TRBD1 or TRBD2 (6 bases each). Germline V gene data show CDR1 as KGHDR and CDR2 as SFDVKD. V lost 3 bases and J lost 4, with 18 bases in between. The CDR3 totals 16 residues. The DNA for the CDR3 is TGTGCCACCAGTGATGGGGGGCCCGGGACTTTTTACGAGCAGTACTTC. The encoded protein is CATSDGGPGTFYEQYF.

This clonotype was observed a handful of times. The chain is built from TRBV7-8 and TRBJ2-6; TRBD1 matches at 7 bases. Germline V gene data show CDR1 as SGHVS and CDR2 as FQNEAQ. After removal of 4 bases from V and 0 bases from J, the junction contained 6 bases not matched to a gene. This CDR3 region has 17 residues. Written as DNA, the CDR3 is TGTGCCAGCAGCTCAACAGGGGTTGGCTCTGGGGCCAACGTCCTGACTTTC. Residues: CASSSTGVGSGANVLTF.

Comments on this clonotype: One end of the junction fails to match germline, which may point to a read error. This rearrangement joins TRBV10-3 to TRBJ2-7, with unresolved D. Per the germline V gene, CDR1 is ENHRY and CDR2 is SYGVKD. CDR3 length: 13 amino acids. The CDR3 nucleotides read TGTGCCAGCAGTGACTCACCCGGCTACGAGCAGTACTTC. Its translation: CASSDSPGYEQYF.

The CDR3 here is CASRLTGKGYEQYF. The CDR3 nucleotides are TGTGCCAGCAGGCTGACAGGGAAGGGCTACGAGCAGTACTTC. V is TRBV5-6 and J is TRBJ2-7, with 7 bases matching TRBD1. This CDR3 has 14 residues. Germline V lookup: CDR1 SGHDT, CDR2 YYEEEE. V shed 5 bases, J shed 3 bases, and the junction held 8 bases outside the gene matches.

This clonotype was counted a single time. The chain has TRBV19 and TRBJ2-6; D possibly corresponds to TRBD1 (5 bases). Trimming shortened V by 1 base and J by 3 bases, and 13 bases separated the two germline ends. This CDR3 spans 17 amino acids. In germline, CDR1 is LNHDA, CDR2 SQIVND (reference sequence). DNA of the CDR3: TGTGCCAGTAGTATAGCGTACTCCAGGGATGGGGCCAACGTCCTGACTTTC. This encodes CASSIAYSRDGANVLTF.

J is TRBJ2-7 and V is TRBV29-1, with D perhaps TRBD1 (5 bases). Germline V lookup: CDR1 SQVTM, CDR2 ANQGSEA. The CDR3 loop spans 12 amino acids. The V and J ends lost 4 bases and 1 base respectively, with 8 bases between them. This CDR3 is CSVGTPSYEQYF. In DNA form, the CDR3 reads TGCAGCGTTGGGACACCGTCCTACGAGCAGTACTTC.

V gene TRBV7-9 combines with J gene TRBJ2-7; 9 bases agree with TRBD1. Germline values: CDR1 SEHNR, CDR2 FQNEAQ (reference sequence). The CDR3 runs 14 residues. The V segment lost 8 bases and the J segment 2 bases; nucleotides outside the gene matches: 7. In DNA, the CDR3 is TGTGCCAGCTCCCAACAGGGGGCCCCCTACGAGCAGTACTTC. It encodes CASSQQGAPYEQYF.

To note about this clonotype: At one end the junction does not follow the germline gene, possibly because of a read error. The chain couples TRBV2 to TRBJ1-2, with unresolved D. Germline-derived CDR1 and CDR2 are SNHLY and FYNNEI. CDR3 length: 14 residues. CDR3 protein: CAGSVYSTNYGYTF. In nucleotides, the CDR3 is TGTGCCGGCAGTGTATACAGTACTAACTATGGCTACACCTTC.

V gene TRBV7-9 combines with J gene TRBJ2-5; 12 nucleotides agree with TRBD1. Trimming at V came to 6 bases and at J to 4 bases, leaving 9 bases not matched to a gene. Germline-derived CDR1 and CDR2 are SEHNR and FQNEAQ (reference sequence). The CDR3 is 16 residues long. The CDR3 DNA sequence: TGTGCCAGCAGTTTGGGGGGACAGGGGGCAGGAGAGACCCAGTACTTC. Translated, it gives CASSLGGQGAGETQYF.

J is TRBJ1-6 and V is TRBV6-5, with 7 positions matching TRBD1. The germline gives CDR1 MNHEY, CDR2 SVGAGI. The V segment lost 6 bases and the J segment 9 bases; nucleotides outside the gene matches: 5. The CDR3 totals 13 residues. The CDR3 loop is CASRQGVGSPLHF. The DNA of the CDR3 is TGTGCCAGCAGGCAGGGGGTTGGTTCACCCCTCCACTTT.

The chain is built from TRBV10-1 and TRBJ1-1; a weak D match, TRBD1 (5 bases). The germline V and J ends were trimmed by 6 bases and 4 bases, with 12 bases remaining between them. The CDR3 loop spans 13 amino acids. From germline, CDR1 is WNHNN and CDR2 SYGVQD (reference sequence). CDR3 residues: CASSRDAFTEAFF. For the CDR3, the DNA is TGCGCCAGCAGCCGGGACGCCTTCACTGAAGCTTTCTTT.

The J gene is TRBJ2-1, the V gene TRBV10-1, with TRBD2 as a possible D gene (5 bases). Germline loops: CDR1 WNHNN, CDR2 SYGVQD (reference sequence). The CDR3 covers 16 residues. V was trimmed by 1 base and J by 0 bases, leaving 10 bases between them. Here the CDR3 reads CASSEWSGSSYNEQFF. The CDR3, as DNA: TGCGCCAGCAGTGAGTGGAGCGGAAGCTCCTACAATGAGCAGTTCTTC.

This clonotype was picked up many times. CDR3 in amino acids: CASSSGDMPEAFF. In DNA, the CDR3 is TGCGCCAGCAGCTCCGGGGACATGCCTGAAGCTTTCTTT. The J gene is TRBJ1-1, the V gene TRBV5-1, with D perhaps TRBD1 (6 bases). The length of the CDR3 is 13 residues. Germline CDR1 reads SGHRS; CDR2 reads YFSETQ. Deletions cut 3 bases from V and 6 bases from J, with 12 bases between.